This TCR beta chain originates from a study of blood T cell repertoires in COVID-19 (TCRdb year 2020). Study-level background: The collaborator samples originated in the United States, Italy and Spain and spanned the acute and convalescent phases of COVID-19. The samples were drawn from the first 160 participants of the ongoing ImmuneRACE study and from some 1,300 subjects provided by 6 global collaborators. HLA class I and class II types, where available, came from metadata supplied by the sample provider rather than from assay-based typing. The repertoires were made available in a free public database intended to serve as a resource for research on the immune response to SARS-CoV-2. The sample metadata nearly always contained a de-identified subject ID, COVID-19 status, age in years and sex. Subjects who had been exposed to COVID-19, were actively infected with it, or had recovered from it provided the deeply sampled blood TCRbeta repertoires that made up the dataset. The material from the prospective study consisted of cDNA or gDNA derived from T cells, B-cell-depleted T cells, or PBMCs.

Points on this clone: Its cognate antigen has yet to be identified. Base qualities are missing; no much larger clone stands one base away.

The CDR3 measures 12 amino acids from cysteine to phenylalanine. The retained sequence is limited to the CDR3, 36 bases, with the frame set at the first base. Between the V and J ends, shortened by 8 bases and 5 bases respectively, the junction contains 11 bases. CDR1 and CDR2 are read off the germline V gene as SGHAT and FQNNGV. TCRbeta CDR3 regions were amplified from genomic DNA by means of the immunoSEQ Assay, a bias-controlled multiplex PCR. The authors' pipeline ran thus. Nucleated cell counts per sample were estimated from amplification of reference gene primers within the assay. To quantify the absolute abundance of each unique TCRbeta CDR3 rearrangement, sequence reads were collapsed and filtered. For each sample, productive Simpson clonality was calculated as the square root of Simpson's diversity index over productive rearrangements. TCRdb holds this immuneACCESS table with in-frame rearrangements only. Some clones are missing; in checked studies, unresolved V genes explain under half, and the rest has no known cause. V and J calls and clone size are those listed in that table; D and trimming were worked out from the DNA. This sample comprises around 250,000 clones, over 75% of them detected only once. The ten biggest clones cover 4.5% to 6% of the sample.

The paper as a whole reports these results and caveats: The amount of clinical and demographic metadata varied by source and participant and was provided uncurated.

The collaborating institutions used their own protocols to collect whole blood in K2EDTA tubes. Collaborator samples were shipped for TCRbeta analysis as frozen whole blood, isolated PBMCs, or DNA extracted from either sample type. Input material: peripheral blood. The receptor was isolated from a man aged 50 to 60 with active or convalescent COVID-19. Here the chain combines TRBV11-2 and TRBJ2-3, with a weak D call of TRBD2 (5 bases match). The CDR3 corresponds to CASRQSGDTQYF. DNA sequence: TGTGCCAGCCGCCAAAGCGGAGATACGCAGTATTTT.